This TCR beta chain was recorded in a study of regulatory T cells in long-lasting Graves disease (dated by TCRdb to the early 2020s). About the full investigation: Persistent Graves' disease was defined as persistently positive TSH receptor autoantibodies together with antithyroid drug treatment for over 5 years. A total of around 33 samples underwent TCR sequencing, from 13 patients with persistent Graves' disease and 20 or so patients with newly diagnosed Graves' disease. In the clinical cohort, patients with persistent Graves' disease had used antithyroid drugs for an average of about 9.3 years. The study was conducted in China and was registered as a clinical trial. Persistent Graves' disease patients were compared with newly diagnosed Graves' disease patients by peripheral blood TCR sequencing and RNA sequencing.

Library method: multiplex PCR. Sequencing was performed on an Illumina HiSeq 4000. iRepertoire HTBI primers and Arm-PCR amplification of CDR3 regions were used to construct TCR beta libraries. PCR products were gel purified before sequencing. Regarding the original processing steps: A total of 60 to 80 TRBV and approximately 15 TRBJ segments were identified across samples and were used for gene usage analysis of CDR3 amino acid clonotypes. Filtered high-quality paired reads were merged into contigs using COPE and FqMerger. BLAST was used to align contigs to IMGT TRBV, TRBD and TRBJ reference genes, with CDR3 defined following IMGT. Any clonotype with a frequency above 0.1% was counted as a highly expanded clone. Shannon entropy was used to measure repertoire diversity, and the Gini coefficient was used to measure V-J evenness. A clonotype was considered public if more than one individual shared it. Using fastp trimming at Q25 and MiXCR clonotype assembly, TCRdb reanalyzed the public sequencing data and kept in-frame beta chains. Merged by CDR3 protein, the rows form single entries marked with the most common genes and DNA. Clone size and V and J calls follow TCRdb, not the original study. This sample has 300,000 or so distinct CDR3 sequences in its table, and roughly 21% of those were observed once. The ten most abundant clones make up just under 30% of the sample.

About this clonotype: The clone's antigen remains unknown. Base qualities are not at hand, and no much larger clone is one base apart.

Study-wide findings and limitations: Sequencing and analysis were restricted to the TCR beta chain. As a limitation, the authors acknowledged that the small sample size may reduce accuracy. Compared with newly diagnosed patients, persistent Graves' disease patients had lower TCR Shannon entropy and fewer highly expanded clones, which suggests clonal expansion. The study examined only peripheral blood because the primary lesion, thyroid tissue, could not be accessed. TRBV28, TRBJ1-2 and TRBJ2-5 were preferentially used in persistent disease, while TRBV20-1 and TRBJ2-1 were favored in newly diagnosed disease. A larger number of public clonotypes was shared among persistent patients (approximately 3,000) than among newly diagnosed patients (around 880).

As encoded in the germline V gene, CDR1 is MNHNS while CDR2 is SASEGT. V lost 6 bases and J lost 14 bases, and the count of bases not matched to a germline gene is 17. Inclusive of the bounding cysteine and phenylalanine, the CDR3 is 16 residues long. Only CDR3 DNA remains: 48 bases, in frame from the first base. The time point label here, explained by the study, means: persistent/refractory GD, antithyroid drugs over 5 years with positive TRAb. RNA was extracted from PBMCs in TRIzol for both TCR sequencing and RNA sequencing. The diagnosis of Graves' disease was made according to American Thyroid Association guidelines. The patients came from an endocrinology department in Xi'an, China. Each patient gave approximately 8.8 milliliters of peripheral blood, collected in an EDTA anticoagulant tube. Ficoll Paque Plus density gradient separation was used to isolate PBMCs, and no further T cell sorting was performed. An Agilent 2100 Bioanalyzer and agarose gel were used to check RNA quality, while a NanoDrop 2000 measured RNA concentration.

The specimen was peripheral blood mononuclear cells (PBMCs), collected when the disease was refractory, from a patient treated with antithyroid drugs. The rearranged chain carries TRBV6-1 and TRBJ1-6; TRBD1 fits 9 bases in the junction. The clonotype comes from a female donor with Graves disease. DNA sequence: TGTGCCAGCAGGCCTGGACAGGGGACCTTAAGTCGGGCCCTCCACTTT. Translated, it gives CASRPGQGTLSRALHF.